This TCR beta chain was retrieved from a study of blood T cell repertoires in COVID-19. Whole-study context: Sites in the United States, Italy and Spain provided acute and convalescent COVID-19 samples. Sample material is recorded as cDNA or gDNA derived from T cells, B-cell-depleted T cells, or PBMCs.

In the original processing: Amplifying reference gene primers gave estimates of nucleated cell counts. Libraries were prepared by immunoSEQ multiplex PCR; TCRdb keeps only in-frame clonotypes and omits some of them. The V and J calls and the clone size are those of that table, but D and trimming were determined from the DNA. Here the sample spans fewer than 300,000 clones, 80% to 90% being singletons. V lost 0 bases, J lost 9 bases, and 13 bases stayed unmatched. The CDR3 length is 18 residues. The germline CDR1 and CDR2 sequences are SGHDN and FVKESK. The receptor comes from a man aged 25-40 years with acute or convalescent COVID-19. This chain connects TRBV14 to TRBJ2-1, with TRBD2 identical over 11 bases. The sample was peripheral blood. Written as DNA, the CDR3 is TGTGCCAGCAGCCAAGACCTCCTAGCGGGGGGTATCTGGGGTGAGCAGTTCTTC. As protein: CASSQDLLAGGIWGEQFF.